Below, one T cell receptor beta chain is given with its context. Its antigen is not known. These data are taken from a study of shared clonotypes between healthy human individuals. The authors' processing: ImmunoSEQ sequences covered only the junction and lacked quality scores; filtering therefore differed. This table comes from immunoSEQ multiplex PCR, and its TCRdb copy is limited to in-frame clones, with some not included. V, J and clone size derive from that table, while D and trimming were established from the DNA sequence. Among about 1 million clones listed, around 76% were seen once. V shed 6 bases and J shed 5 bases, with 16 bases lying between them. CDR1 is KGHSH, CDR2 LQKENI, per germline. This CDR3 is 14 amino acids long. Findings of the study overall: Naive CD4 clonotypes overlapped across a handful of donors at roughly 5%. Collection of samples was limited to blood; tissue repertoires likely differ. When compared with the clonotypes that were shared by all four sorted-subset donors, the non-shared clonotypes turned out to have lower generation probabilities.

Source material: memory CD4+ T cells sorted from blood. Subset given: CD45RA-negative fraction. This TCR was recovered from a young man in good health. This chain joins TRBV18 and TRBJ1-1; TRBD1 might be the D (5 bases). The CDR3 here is CASSPQGGRTEAFF. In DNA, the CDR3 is TGTGCCAGCTCCCCCCAGGGCGGTAGGACTGAAGCTTTCTTT. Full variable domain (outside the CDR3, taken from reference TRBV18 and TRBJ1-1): NAGVMQNPRHLVRRRGQEARLRCSPMKGHSHVYWYRQLPEEGLKFMVYLQKENIIDESGMPKERFSAEFPKEGPSILRIQQVVRGDSAAYFCASSPQGGRTEAFFGQGTRLTVV.